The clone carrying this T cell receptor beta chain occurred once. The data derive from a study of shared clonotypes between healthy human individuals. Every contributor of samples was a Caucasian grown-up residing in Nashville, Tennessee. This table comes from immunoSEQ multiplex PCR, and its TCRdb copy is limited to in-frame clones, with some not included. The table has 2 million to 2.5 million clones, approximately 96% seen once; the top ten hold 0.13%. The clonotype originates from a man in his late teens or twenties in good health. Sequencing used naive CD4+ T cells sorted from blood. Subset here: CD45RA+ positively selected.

CDR3 sequence reads: CAISLAGGQVNEQFF. DNA of the CDR3: TGTGCCATCAGTCTAGCGGGAGGGCAGGTCAATGAGCAGTTCTTC. The chain employs TRBV10-3 and TRBJ2-1, with 12 nucleotides matching TRBD2. J gave up 6 bases and V 5 bases, and 5 bases lay outside the gene matches. CDR3 length equals 15 residues. Germline V lookup: CDR1 ENHRY, CDR2 SYGVKD.